The 2 T cell receptor beta chains below all came from one sample that was sequenced in a study of T-cell reconstitution after alpha-beta-depleted transplantation in children. Molecular barcoding with unique molecular identifiers was used for the TCRbeta library. From the PCR reads, TCRdb called clonotypes with MiXCR, one entry per CDR3 protein. The profile shows some 180,000 distinct CDR3 sequences, approximately 6.9% of them singletons. This specimen consisted of PBMCs, obtained before TCRalphabeta/CD19-depleted stem cell transplant. These receptors all stem from a boy younger than 10 with acute lymphoblastic leukemia, due to receive a stem cell transplant.

This clonotype was seen at least ten times. This rearrangement joins TRBV20-1 to TRBJ2-1; the match to TRBD2 covers 7 bases. The CDR3 is 15 residues long. The V segment lost 6 bases and the J segment 4 bases; nucleotides outside the gene matches: 12. Germline V gives CDR1 DFQATT, CDR2 SNEGSKA (reference sequence). The CDR3 coding sequence is TGCAGTGCCTACACCCTGGGGAGGGTGTACAATGAGCAGTTCTTC. Its translation: CSAYTLGRVYNEQFF.

This clonotype was picked up a small number of times. This chain's CDR3 is CASSLGHTDTGELFF. DNA of the CDR3: TGTGCCAGCAGCCTGGGACACACAGACACCGGGGAGCTGTTTTTT. The chain couples TRBV12-3 or TRBV12-4 to TRBJ2-2, with D perhaps TRBD1 (6 bases). V dropped 6 bases and J dropped 3 bases, with 14 bases sitting between them. The CDR3 is 15 amino acids.